This entry describes one T cell receptor beta chain. Its matching antigen is unknown. Method: immunoSEQ multiplex PCR; TCRdb's copy keeps in-frame clones and lacks some. This repertoire shows 50,000 to 65,000 clones, about 91% found once; its top ten account for about 12%. The data are from a study of OX40 agonist ivuxolimab in advanced cancers. V dropped 3 bases and J dropped 4 bases, with 9 bases sitting between them. The germline gives CDR1 SEHNR, CDR2 FQNEAQ (reference sequence). The CDR3 extends over 13 amino acids. Findings and caveats of the study: The study observed clonal expansion of CD4+ and CD8+ blood T cells by week 6 at 0.1 to 3.0 mg/kg.

The rearrangement joins TRBV7-9 to TRBJ2-5, with D perhaps being TRBD1 or TRBD2 (6 bases each). The sample in question was CD4+ or CD8+ T cells sorted from blood, obtained in a trial of the OX40 agonist ivuxolimab. The receptor was isolated from an adult with an advanced solid tumor such as melanoma, head and neck, liver or kidney cancer. Here the CDR3 DNA reads TGTGCCAGCAGCTTCGGGGGCGGAGAGACCCAGTACTTC. Protein product: CASSFGGGETQYF.